This T cell receptor (beta chain) was recorded in a study of cytomegalovirus exposure and HLA in healthy donors. General observations from the study: In vitro testing confirmed a few CMV-associated chains as specific for CMV antigens.

PCR primers comprised 60 Vbeta and 13 Jbeta primers. Using immunoSEQ multiplex PCR, the repertoire was profiled, and TCRdb retains in-frame clones only, with some absent. This table has about 140,000 clones, 75% to 85% appearing once. CDR1 and CDR2 from the germline V gene are SGHAT and FQNNGV. V dropped 3 bases and J dropped 1 base, with 6 bases sitting between them. This CDR3 region has 13 residues. With regard to this clone: Its antigen is as yet unknown.

The origin of this receptor is a woman aged 18-29 years in good health and CMV-seropositive. The chain joins TRBV11-2 to TRBJ1-1, with no clear D. The sample consisted of PBMCs. In DNA form, the CDR3 reads TGTGCCAGCAGCTTCCGGGGGAACACTGAAGCTTTCTTT. This encodes CASSFRGNTEAFF.